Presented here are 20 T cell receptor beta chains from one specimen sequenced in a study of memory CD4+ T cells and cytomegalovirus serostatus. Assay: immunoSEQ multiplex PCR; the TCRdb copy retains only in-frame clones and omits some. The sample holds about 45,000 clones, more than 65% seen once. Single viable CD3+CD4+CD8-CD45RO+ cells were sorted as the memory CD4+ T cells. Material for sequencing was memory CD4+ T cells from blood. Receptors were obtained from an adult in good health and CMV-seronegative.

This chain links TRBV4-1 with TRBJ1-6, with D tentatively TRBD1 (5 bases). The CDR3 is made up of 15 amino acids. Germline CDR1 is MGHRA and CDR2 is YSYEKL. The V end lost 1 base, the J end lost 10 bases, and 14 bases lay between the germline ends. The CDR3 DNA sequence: TGCGCCAGCAGCCAAGGGGGGGTGGCGGGCTCACCCCTCCACTTT. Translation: CASSQGGVAGSPLHF.

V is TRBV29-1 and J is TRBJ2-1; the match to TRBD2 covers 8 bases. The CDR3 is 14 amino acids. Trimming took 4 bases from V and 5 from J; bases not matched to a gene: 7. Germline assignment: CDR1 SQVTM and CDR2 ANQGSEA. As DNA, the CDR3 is TGCAGCGTTGGACCAGCGGGGGAGAACAATGAGCAGTTCTTC. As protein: CSVGPAGENNEQFF.

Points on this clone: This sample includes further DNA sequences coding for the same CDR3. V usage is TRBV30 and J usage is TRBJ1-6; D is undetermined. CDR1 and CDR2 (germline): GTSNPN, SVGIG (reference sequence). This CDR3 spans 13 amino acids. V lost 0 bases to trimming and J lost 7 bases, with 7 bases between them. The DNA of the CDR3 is TGTGCCTGGAGTGTACTTCGGAATTCACCCCTCCACTTT. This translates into CAWSVLRNSPLHF. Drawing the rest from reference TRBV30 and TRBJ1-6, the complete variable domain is SQTIHQWPATLVQPVGSPLSLECTVEGTSNPNLYWYRQAAGRGLQLLFYSVGIGQISSEVPQNLSASRPQDRQFILSSKKLLLSDSGFYLCAWSVLRNSPLHFGNGTRLTVT.

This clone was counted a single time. The CDR3 DNA is TGTGCCAGCAGCGCCGGGACAGGGAAGGTTGGGCAGTTCTTC. It encodes CASSAGTGKVGQFF. The gene calls are TRBV7-3 and TRBJ2-1; 9 bases fit TRBD1. Germline CDR1 and CDR2: SGHTA and FQGTGA. The CDR3 has 14 residues. V lost 5 bases, J lost 12 bases, and 11 bases stayed unmatched.

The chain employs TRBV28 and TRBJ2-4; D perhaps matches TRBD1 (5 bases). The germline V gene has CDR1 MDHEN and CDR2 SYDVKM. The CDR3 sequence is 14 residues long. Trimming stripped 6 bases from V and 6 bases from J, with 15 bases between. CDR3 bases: TGTGCCAGCAGCGAAGGGGATTCTGGAAACATTCAGTACTTC. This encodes CASSEGDSGNIQYF.

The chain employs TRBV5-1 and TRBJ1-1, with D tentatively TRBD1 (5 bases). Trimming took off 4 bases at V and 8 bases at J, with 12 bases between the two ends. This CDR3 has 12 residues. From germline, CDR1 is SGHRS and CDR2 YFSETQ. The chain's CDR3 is CASSAGGVEAFF. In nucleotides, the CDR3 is TGCGCCAGCAGCGCCGGGGGGGTCGAAGCTTTCTTT.

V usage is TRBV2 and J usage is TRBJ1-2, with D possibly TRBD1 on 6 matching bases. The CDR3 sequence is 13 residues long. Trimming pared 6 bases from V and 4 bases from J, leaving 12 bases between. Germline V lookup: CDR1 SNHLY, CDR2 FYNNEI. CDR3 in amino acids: CASSSRGPYGYTF. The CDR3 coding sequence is TGTGCCAGCAGCAGCAGGGGACCCTATGGCTACACCTTC.

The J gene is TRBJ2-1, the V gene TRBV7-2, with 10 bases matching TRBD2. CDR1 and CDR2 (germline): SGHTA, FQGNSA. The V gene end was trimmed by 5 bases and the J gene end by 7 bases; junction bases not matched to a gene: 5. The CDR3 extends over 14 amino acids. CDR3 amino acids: CASSASGGANEQFF. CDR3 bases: TGTGCCAGCAGCGCGAGCGGGGGGGCTAATGAGCAGTTCTTC.

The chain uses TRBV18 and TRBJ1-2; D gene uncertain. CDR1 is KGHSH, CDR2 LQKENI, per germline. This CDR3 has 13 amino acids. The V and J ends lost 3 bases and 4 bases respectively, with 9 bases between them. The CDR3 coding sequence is TGTGCCAGCTCACCCCCTGGGAGCTATGGCTACACCTTC. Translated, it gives CASSPPGSYGYTF. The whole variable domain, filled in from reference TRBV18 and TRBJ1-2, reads NAGVMQNPRHLVRRRGQEARLRCSPMKGHSHVYWYRQLPEEGLKFMVYLQKENIIDESGMPKERFSAEFPKEGPSILRIQQVVRGDSAAYFCASSPPGSYGYTFGSGTRLTVV.

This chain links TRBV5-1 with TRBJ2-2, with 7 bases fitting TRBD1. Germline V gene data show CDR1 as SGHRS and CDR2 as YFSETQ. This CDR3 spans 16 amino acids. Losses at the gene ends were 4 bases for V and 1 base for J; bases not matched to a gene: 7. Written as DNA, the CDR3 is TGCGCCAGCAGCCCAACGGGGACAGTGAACACCGGGGAGCTGTTTTTT. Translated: CASSPTGTVNTGELFF. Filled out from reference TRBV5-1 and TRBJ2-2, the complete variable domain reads KAGVTQTPRYLIKTRGQQVTLSCSPISGHRSVSWYQQTPGQGLQFLFEYFSETQRNKGNFPGRFSGRQFSNSRSEMNVSTLELGDSALYLCASSPTGTVNTGELFFGEGSRLTVL.

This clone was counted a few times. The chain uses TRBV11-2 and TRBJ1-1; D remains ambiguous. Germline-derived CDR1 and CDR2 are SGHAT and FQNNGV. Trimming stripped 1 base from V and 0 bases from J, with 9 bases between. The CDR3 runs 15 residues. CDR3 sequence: CASSLGGQLNTEAFF. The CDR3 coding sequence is TGTGCCAGCAGCTTAGGTGGGCAGCTGAACACTGAAGCTTTCTTT. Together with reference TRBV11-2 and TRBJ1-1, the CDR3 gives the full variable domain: EAGVAQSPRYKIIEKRQSVAFWCNPISGHATLYWYQQILGQGPKLLIQFQNNGVVDDSQLPKDRFSAERLKGVDSTLKIQPAKLEDSAVYLCASSLGGQLNTEAFFGQGTRLTVV.

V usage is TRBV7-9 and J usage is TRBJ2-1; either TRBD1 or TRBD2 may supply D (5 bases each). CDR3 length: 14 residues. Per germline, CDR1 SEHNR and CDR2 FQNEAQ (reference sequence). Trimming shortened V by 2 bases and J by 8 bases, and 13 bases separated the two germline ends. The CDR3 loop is CASSLTGGEDEQFF. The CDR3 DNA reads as TGTGCCAGCAGCTTAACTGGGGGTGAGGATGAGCAGTTCTTC.

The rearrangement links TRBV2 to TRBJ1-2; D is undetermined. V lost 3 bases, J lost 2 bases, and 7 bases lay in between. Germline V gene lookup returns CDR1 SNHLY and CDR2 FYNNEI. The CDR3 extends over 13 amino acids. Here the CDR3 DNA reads TGTGCCAGCAGTGATGTCCAAAACTATGGCTACACCTTC. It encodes CASSDVQNYGYTF.

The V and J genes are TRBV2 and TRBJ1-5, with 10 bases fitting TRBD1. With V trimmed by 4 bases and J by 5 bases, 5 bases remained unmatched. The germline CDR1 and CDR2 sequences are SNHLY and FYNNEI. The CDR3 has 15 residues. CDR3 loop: CASSGVGTGDQPQHF. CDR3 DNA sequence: TGTGCCAGCAGTGGAGTCGGGACAGGGGATCAGCCCCAGCATTTT.

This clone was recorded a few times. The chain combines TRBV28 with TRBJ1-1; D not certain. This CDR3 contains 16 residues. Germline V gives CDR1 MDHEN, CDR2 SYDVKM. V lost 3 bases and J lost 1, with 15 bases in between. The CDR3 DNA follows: TGTGCCAGCAGTTTCACCTCCAGTATCTGGAACACTGAAGCTTTCTTT. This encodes CASSFTSSIWNTEAFF.

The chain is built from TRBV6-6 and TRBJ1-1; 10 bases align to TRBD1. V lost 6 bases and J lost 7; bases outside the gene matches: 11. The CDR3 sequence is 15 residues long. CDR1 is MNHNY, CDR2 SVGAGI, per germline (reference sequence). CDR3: CASRRDRGREFEAFF. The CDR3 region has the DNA TGTGCCAGCAGGCGCGACAGGGGGCGCGAGTTTGAAGCTTTCTTT.

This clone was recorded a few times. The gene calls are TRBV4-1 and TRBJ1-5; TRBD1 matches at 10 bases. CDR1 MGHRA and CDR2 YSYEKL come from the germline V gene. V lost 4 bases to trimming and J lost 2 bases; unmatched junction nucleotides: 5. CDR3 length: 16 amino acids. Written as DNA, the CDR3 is TGCGCCAGCAGCCGCAGAGGGACAGGGGGCAATCAGCCCCAGCATTTT. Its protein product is CASSRRGTGGNQPQHF.

CDR3 amino acids: CASSRTGGMRSEAFF. The CDR3 region has the DNA TGTGCCAGCAGTAGAACAGGGGGAATGAGGTCTGAAGCTTTCTTT. The J gene is TRBJ1-1, the V gene TRBV25-1; 8 nucleotides align to TRBD1. This CDR3 is 15 amino acids long. The ends lost 5 bases at V and 6 bases at J; junction bases unmatched: 11. The germline V gene has CDR1 MGHDK and CDR2 SYGVNS. Filled out from reference TRBV25-1 and TRBJ1-1, the complete variable domain reads EADIYQTPRYLVIGTGKKITLECSQTMGHDKMYWYQQDPGMELHLIHYSYGVNSTEKGDLSSESTVSRIRTEHFPLTLESARPSHTSQYLCASSRTGGMRSEAFFGQGTRLTVV.

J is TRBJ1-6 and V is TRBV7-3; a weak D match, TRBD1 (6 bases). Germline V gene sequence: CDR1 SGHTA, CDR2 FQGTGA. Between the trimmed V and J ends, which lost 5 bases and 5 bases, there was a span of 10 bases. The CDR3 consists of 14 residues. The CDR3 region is CASSLRQDNSPLHF. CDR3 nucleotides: TGTGCCAGCAGCCTCCGACAGGATAATTCACCCCTCCACTTT.

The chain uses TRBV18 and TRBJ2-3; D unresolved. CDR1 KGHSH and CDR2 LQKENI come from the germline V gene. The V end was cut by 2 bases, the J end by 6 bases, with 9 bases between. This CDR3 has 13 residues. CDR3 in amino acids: CASSPEFGDTQYF. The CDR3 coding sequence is TGTGCCAGCTCACCAGAGTTTGGGGATACGCAGTATTTT.